This T cell receptor beta chain was captured by sequencing in a study of T cell responses to AZD1222 COVID-19 vaccine. Study conclusions and caveats: Sampling captured repertoires only after the peak T cell response. Regions left unmutated in variants are reportedly the target of nearly half of spike-specific TCRs. White British ancestry dominated among donors, who included more females, and clonal diversity was possibly underestimated. There were vaccine-associated CD4 TCRs across spike, dominant at 160-218 and 743-854.

The repertoire was sequenced with immunoSEQ multiplex PCR; TCRdb's copy has only in-frame clones and lacks some. The sample contains some 150,000 clones, roughly 80% of which appear only once. Germline V gives CDR1 SGHNT, CDR2 YYREEE (reference sequence). Losses at the gene ends were 5 bases for V and 1 base for J; bases not matched to a gene: 8. CDR3 length: 15 amino acids. This clone was detected once. No antigen is known for it. The origin of this receptor is an adult in good health. This chain joins TRBV5-4 and TRBJ2-5; 7 bases align to TRBD1. Here the sequenced sample was peripheral blood, taken on day 0 of MenACWY control vaccination. CDR3: CASRSGTEFQETQYF. Written as DNA, the CDR3 is TGTGCCAGCAGATCCGGGACAGAATTCCAAGAGACCCAGTACTTC.